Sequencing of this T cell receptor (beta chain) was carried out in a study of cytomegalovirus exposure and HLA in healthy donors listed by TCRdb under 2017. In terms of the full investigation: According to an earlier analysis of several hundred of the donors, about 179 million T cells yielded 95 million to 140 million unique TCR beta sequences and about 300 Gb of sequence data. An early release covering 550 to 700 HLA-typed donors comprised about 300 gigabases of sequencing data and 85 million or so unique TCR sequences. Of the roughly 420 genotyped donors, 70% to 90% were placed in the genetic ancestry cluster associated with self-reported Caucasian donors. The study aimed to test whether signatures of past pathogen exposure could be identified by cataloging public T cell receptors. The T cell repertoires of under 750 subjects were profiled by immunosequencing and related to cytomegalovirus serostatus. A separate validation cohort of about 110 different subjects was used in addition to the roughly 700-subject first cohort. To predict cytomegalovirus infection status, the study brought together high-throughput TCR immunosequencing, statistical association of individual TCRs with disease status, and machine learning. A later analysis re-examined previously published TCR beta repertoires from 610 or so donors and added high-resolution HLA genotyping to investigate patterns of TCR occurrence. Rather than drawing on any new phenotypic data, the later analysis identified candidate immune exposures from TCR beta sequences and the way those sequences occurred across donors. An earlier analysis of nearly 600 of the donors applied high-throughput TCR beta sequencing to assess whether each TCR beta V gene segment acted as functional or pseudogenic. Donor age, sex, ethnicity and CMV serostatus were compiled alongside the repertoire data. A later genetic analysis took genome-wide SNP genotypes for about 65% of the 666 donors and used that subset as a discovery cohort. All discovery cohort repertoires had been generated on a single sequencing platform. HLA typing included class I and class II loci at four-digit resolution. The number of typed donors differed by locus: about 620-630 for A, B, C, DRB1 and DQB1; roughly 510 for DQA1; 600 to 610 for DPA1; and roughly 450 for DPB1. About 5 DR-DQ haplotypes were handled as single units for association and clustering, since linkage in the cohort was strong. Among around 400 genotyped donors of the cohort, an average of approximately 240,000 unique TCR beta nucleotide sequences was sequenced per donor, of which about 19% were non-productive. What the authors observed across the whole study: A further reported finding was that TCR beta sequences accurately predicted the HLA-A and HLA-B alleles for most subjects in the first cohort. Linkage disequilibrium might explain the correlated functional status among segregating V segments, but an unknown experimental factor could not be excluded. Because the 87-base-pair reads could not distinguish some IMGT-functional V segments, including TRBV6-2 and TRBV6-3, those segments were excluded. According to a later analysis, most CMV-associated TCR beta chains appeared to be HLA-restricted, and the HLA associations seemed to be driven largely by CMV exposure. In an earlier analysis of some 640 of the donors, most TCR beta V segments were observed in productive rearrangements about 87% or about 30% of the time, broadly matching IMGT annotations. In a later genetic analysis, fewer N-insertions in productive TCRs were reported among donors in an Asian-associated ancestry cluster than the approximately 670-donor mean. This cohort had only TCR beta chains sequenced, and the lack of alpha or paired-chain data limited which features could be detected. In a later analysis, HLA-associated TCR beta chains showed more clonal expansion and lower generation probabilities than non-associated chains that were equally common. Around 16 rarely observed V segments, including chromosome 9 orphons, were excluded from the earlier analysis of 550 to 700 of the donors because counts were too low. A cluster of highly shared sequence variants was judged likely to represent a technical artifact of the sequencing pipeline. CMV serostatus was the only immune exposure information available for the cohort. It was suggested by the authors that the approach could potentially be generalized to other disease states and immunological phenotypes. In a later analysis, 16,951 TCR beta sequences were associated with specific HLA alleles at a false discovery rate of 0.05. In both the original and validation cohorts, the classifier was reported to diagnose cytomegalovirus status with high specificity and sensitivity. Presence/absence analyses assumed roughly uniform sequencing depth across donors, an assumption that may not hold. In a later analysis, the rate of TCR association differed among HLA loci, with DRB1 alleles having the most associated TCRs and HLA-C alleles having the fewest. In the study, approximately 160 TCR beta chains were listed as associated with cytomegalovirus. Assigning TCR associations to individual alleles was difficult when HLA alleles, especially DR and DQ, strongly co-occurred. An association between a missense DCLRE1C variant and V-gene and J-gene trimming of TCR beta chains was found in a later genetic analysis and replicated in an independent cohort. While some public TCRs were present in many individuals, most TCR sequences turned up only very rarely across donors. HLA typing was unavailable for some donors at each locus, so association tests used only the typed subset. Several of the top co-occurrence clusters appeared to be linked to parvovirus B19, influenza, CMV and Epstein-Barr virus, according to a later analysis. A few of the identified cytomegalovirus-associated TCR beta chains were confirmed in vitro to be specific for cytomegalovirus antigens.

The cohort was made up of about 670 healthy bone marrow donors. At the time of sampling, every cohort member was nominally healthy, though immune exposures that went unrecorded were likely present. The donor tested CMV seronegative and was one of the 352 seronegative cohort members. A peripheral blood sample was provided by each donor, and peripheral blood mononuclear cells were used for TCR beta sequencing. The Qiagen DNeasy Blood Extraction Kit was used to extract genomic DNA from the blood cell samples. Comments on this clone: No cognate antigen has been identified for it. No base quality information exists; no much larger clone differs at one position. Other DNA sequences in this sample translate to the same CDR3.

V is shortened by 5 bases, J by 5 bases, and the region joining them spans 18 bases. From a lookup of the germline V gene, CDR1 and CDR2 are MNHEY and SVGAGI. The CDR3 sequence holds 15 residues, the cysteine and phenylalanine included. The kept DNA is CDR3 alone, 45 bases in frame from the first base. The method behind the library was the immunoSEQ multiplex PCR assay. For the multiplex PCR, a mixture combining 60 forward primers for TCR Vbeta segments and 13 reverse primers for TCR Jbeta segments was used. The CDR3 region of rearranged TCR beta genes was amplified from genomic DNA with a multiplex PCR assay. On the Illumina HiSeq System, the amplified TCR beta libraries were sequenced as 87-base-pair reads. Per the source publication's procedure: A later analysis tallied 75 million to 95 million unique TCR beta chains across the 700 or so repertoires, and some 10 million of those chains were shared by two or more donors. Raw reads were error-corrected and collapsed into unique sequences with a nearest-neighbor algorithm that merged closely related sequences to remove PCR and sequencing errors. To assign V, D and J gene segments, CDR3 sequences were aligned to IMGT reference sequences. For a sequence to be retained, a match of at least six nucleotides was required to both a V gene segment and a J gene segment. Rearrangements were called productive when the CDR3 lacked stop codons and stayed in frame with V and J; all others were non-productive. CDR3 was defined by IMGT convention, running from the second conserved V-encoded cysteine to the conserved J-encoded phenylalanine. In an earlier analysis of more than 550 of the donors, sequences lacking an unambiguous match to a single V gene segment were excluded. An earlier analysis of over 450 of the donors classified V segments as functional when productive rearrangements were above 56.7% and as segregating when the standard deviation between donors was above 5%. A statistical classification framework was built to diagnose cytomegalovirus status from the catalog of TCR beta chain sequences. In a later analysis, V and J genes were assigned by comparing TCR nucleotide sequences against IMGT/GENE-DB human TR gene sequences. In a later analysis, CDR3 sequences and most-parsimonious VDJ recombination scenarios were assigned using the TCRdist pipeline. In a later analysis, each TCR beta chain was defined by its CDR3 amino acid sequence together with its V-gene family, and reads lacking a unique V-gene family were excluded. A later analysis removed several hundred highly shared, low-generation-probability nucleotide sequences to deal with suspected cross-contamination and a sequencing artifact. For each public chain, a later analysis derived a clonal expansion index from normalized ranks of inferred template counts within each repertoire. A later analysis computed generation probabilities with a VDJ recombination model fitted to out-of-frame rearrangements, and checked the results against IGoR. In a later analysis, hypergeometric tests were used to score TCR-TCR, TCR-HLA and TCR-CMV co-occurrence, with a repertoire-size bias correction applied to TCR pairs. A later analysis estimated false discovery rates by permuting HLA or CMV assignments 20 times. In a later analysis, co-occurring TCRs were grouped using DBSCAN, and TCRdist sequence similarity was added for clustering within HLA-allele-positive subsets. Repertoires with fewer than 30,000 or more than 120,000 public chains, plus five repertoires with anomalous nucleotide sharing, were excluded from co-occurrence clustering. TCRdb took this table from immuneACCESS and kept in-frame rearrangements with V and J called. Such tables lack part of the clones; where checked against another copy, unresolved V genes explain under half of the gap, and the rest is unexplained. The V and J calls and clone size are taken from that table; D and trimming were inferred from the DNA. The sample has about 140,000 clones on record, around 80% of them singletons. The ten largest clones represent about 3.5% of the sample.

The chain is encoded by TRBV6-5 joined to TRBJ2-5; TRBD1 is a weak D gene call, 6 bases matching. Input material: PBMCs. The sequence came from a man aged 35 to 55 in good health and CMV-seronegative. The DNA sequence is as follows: TGTGCCAGCAGTCCGGAGTTGGGGGCTGGGGAGACCCAGTACTTC. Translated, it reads CASSPELGAGETQYF.